The 16 T cell receptor beta chains below were found in one sample sequenced in a study of response to subunit inactivated influenza vaccine. TCRdb used MiXCR to reprocess the RT-PCR reads, holding one entry per CDR3 protein. Among around 650,000 distinct CDR3 sequences, roughly 14% were seen once, and the ten largest hold under 14%. Sample: PBMCs from blood, taken 11 to 12 days after vaccination. All receptors derive from a man in his forties or fifties who received an inactivated influenza vaccine.

This clonotype was detected ten times or more. The chain carries TRBV27 and TRBJ2-7; no clear D gene. Trimming removed 2 bases from V and 2 bases from J, with 13 bases in between. This CDR3 is 15 amino acids long. Germline assignment: CDR1 MNHEY and CDR2 SMNVEV (reference sequence). As DNA, the CDR3 is TGTGCCAGCAGTTTACGCACCCAGCTACCCTACGAGCAGTACTTC. This translates into CASSLRTQLPYEQYF.

This clonotype was seen more than once but under ten times. The rearrangement joins TRBV12-3 or TRBV12-4 to TRBJ1-5; D perhaps matches TRBD1 (5 bases). The V end was cut by 3 bases, the J end by 6 bases, with 12 bases between. The CDR3 consists of 14 residues. CDR3 sequence (DNA): TGTGCCAGCAGTTTTGAGGGGCTGGGTCAGCCCCAGCATTTT. Translation gives CASSFEGLGQPQHF.

This clonotype has a count of ten or more. V and J are TRBV7-3 and TRBJ2-7, with 7 bases fitting TRBD2. Unmatched junction bases numbered 9, after V lost 5 bases and J lost 5 bases. Germline V gene data show CDR1 as SGHTA and CDR2 as FQGTGA. This CDR3 has 14 amino acids. The CDR3 bases are TGTGCCAGCAGCCTGACGGGAGGTGATGACGAGCAGTACTTC. It encodes CASSLTGGDDEQYF.

This rearrangement joins TRBV5-1 to TRBJ2-3; 10 bases line up with TRBD2. V trimming: 3 bases; J trimming: 4 bases; junction bases outside the gene matches: 5. CDR1 is SGHRS, CDR2 YFSETQ, per germline. CDR3 length equals 15 residues. CDR3 region: CASSSVAGGPDTQYF. In DNA form, the CDR3 reads TGCGCCAGCAGCTCGGTAGCGGGAGGACCAGATACGCAGTATTTT.

This clonotype was detected only a few times. V usage is TRBV29-1 and J usage is TRBJ2-1; 8 positions agree with TRBD2. This CDR3 comprises 15 residues. Losses at the gene ends were 3 bases for V and 6 bases for J; bases not matched to a gene: 10. Germline CDR1 reads SQVTM; CDR2 reads ANQGSEA. The CDR3: CSVEPTSAVGNEQFF. The CDR3, as DNA: TGCAGCGTTGAGCCGACTAGCGCGGTGGGCAATGAGCAGTTCTTC.

The CDR3 region has the DNA TGCGCCAGCAGCTTGAGTAGCGGGGTCCAAGAGACCCAGTACTTC. Translated, it gives CASSLSSGVQETQYF. The genes are TRBV5-1 and TRBJ2-5, with 8 bases that match TRBD2. Per the germline V gene, CDR1 is SGHRS and CDR2 is YFSETQ. The CDR3 covers 15 residues. V gave up 1 base and J gave up 1 base; unmatched junction bases: 3.

The CDR3 protein is CASSSDRVRYEQYF. CDR3 nucleotides: TGTGCCAGCAGCTCGGACAGGGTTCGGTACGAGCAGTACTTC. The chain couples TRBV7-9 to TRBJ2-7, with 8 bases fitting TRBD1. V dropped 4 bases and J dropped 4; count of bases not matched to a gene: 6. CDR1 is SEHNR, CDR2 FQNEAQ, per germline (reference sequence). This CDR3 region has 14 residues.

The V gene is TRBV3-1, the J gene TRBJ1-1, with 7 bases lining up with TRBD1. CDR1 and CDR2 from the germline V gene are LGHDT and YNNKEL (reference sequence). Trimming at V came to 5 bases and at J to 3 bases, leaving 18 bases not matched to a gene. CDR3 length: 18 amino acids. The CDR3 DNA is TGTGCCAGCAGCTACCTCCCGGGACAGTCCAGAAGGTACACTGAAGCTTTCTTT. Translation gives CASSYLPGQSRRYTEAFF.

This clonotype was recorded a few times. This chain connects TRBV15 to TRBJ2-5; a possible D gene is TRBD2 (5 bases). Germline V gives CDR1 LNHNV, CDR2 YYDKDF (reference sequence). CDR3 size: 14 residues. Deletions cut 0 bases from V and 6 bases from J, with 11 bases between. CDR3 residues: CATSRDMGRKTQYF. CDR3 in DNA: TGTGCCACCAGCAGAGATATGGGGAGAAAGACCCAGTACTTC.

V usage is TRBV20-1 and J usage is TRBJ2-1; TRBD2 agrees at 13 bases. CDR3 length: 19 residues. The V and J ends lost 2 bases and 6 bases, in that order; junction bases with no gene match: 16. Per germline, CDR1 DFQATT and CDR2 SNEGSKA (reference sequence). The CDR3 is CSARLLAGGPVPGSNEQFF. The DNA for the CDR3 is TGCAGTGCTAGATTACTAGCGGGAGGGCCAGTCCCGGGTAGCAATGAGCAGTTCTTC.

The chain recombines TRBV28 with TRBJ2-1; no clear D. CDR1 and CDR2 (germline): MDHEN, SYDVKM. Trimming cost V 1 base and J 6 bases, with 4 bases left between them. The CDR3 runs 12 residues. The CDR3 is CASSLLVNEQFF. In DNA form, the CDR3 reads TGTGCCAGCAGTTTATTGGTCAATGAGCAGTTCTTC. The full variable domain, its missing parts supplied by reference TRBV28 and TRBJ2-1, is DVKVTQSSRYLVKRTGEKVFLECVQDMDHENMFWYRQDPGLGLRLIYFSYDVKMKEKGDIPEGYSVSREKKERFSLILESASTNQTSMYLCASSLLVNEQFFGPGTRLTVL.

In this sample, this clonotype turned up many times. The V gene is TRBV6-2 or TRBV6-3, the J gene TRBJ1-5; 9 nucleotides match TRBD1. The CDR3 is made up of 16 amino acids. Losses at the gene ends were 7 bases for V and 7 bases for J; bases not matched to a gene: 14. Germline V lookup: CDR1 MNHEY, CDR2 SVGEGT. The CDR3 sequence: CASKKGTGGAGQPQHF. CDR3 sequence (DNA): TGTGCCAGCAAGAAAGGTACAGGGGGCGCCGGACAGCCCCAGCATTTT.

This clonotype was detected only a few times. This sequence joins TRBV6-6 and TRBJ1-5, with D hard to call. Germline CDR1 MNHNY, CDR2 SVGAGI (reference sequence). V lost 8 bases and J lost 3, with 11 bases in between. The CDR3 consists of 13 residues. The CDR3 DNA sequence: TGTGCCAGCCGATACAGTCCCAATCAGCCCCAGCATTTT. Protein: CASRYSPNQPQHF.

This rearrangement joins TRBV6-2 or TRBV6-3 to TRBJ2-1; 15 bases match TRBD2. The CDR3 runs 20 residues. Germline CDR1 and CDR2: MNHEY and SVGEGT. V was pared by 0 bases and J by 6 bases, with 12 bases of the junction left unmatched. The CDR3 DNA reads as TGTGCCAGCAGTTACTCGAGATGGACTAGCGGGAGGGGGGTTGGCAATGAGCAGTTCTTC. This gives the protein CASSYSRWTSGRGVGNEQFF.

This clonotype showed up just a few times. This chain links TRBV20-1 with TRBJ1-3; D unresolved. The CDR3 has 12 amino acids. Germline CDR1 reads DFQATT; CDR2 reads SNEGSKA (reference sequence). Trimming pared 0 bases from V and 0 bases from J, leaving 0 bases between. The CDR3 region is CSARDSGNTIYF. The CDR3 coding sequence is TGCAGTGCTAGAGACTCTGGAAACACCATATATTTT.

This clonotype came up a few times. The chain has TRBV2 and TRBJ1-3; D not certain. The CDR3 runs 13 residues. Trimming pared 5 bases from V and 3 bases from J, leaving 8 bases between. Germline V CDR1 and CDR2: SNHLY, FYNNEI. This CDR3 reads CASSRTGGNTIYF. The DNA of the CDR3 is TGTGCCAGCAGTAGGACTGGTGGAAACACCATATATTTT. Filled out from reference TRBV2 and TRBJ1-3, the complete variable domain reads EPEVTQTPSHQVTQMGQEVILRCVPISNHLYFYWYRQILGQKVEFLVSFYNNEISEKSEIFDDQFSVERPDGSNFTLKIRSTKLEDSAMYFCASSRTGGNTIYFGEGSWLTVV.